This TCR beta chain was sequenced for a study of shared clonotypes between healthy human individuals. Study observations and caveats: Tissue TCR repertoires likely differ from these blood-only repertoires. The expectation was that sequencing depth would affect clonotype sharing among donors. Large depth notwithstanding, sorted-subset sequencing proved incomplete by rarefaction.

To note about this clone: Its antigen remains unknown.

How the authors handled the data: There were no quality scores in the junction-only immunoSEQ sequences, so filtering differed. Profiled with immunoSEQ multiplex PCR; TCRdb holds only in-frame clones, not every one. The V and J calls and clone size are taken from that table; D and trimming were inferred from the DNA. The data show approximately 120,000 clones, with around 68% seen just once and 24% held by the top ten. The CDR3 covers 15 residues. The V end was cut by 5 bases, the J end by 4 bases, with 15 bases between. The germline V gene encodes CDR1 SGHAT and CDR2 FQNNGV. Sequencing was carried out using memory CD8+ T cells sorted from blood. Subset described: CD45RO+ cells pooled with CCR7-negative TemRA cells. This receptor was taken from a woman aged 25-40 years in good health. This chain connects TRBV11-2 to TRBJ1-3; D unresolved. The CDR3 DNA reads TGTGCCAGCAGCCAAGGACTTGGGGAAGGAAACACCATATATTTT. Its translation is CASSQGLGEGNTIYF.